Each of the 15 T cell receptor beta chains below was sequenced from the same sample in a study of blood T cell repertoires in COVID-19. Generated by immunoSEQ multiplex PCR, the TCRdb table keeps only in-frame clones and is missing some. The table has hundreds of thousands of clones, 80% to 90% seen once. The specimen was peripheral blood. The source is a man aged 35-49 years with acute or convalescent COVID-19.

The CDR3 loop is CASEGGRSRDEQYF. Written as DNA, the CDR3 is TGTGCCAGCGAAGGAGGGAGGTCCCGCGACGAGCAGTACTTC. The chain combines TRBV18 with TRBJ2-7, with a weak D call TRBD2 (6 bases). The length of the CDR3 is 14 residues. Trimming took off 8 bases at V and 5 bases at J, with 19 bases between the two ends. Germline V gives CDR1 KGHSH, CDR2 LQKENI. The full variable domain, rest sourced from reference TRBV18 and TRBJ2-7, is NAGVMQNPRHLVRRRGQEARLRCSPMKGHSHVYWYRQLPEEGLKFMVYLQKENIIDESGMPKERFSAEFPKEGPSILRIQQVVRGDSAAYFCASEGGRSRDEQYFGPGTRLTVT.

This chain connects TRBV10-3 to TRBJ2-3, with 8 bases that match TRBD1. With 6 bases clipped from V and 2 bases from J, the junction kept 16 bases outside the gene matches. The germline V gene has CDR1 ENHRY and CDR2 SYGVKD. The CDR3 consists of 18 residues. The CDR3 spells CAIRGQAVTLSHTDTQYF. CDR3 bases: TGTGCCATCAGGGGACAGGCAGTCACCCTAAGCCACACAGATACGCAGTATTTT.

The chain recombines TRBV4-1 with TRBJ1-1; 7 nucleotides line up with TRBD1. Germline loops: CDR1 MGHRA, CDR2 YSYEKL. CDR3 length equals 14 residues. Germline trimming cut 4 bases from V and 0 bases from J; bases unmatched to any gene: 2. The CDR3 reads CASSPTGLNTEAFF. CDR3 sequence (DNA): TGCGCCAGCAGCCCGACAGGGTTGAACACTGAAGCTTTCTTT.

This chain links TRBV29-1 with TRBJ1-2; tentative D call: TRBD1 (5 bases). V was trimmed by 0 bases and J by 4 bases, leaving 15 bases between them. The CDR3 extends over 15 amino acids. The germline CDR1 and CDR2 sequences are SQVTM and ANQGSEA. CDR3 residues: CSVEEGQGEGYGYTF. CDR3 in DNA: TGCAGCGTTGAAGAGGGCCAGGGTGAAGGCTATGGCTACACCTTC. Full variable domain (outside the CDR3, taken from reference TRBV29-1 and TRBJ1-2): SAVISQKPSRDICQRGTSLTIQCQVDSQVTMMFWYRQQPGQSLTLIATANQGSEATYESGFVIDKFPISRPNLTFSTLTVSNMSPEDSSIYLCSVEEGQGEGYGYTFGSGTRLTVV.

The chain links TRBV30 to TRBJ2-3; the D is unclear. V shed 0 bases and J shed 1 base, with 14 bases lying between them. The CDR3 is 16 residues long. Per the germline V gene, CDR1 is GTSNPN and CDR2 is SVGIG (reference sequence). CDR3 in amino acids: CAWSVKLLAGTDTQYF. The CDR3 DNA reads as TGTGCCTGGAGTGTAAAATTATTAGCTGGCACAGATACGCAGTATTTT.

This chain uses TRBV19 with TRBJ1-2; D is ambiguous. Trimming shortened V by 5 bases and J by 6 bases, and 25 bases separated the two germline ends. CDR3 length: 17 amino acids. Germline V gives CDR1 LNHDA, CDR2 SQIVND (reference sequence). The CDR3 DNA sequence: TGTGCCAGTAGTCCCCCCTCGGGTCTCCAGAGGTATCATGGCTACACCTTC. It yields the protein CASSPPSGLQRYHGYTF. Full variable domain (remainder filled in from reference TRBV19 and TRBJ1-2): DGGITQSPKYLFRKEGQNVTLSCEQNLNHDAMYWYRQDPGQGLRLIYYSQIVNDFQKGDIAEGYSVSREKKESFPLTVTSAQKNPTAFYLCASSPPSGLQRYHGYTFGSGTRLTVV.

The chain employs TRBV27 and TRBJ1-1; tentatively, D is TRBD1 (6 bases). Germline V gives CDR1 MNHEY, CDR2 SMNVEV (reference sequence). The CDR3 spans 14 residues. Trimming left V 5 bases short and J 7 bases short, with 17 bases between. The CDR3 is CASSVTGFGVEAFF. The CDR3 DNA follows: TGTGCCAGCAGTGTGACAGGATTTGGGGTTGAAGCTTTCTTT.

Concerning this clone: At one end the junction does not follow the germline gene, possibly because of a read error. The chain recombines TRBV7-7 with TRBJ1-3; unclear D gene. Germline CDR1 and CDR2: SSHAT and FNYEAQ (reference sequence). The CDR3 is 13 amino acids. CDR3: CASSPGGGKHHIF. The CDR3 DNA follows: TGTGCCAGCAGCCCCGGAGGAGGGAAACACCATATATTT. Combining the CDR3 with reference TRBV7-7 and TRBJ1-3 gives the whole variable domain GAGVSQSPRYKVTKRGQDVTLRCDPISSHATLYWYQQALGQGPEFLTYFNYEAQPDKSGLPSDRFSAERPEGSISTLTIQRTEQRDSAMYRCASSPGGGKHHIFGEGSWLTVV.

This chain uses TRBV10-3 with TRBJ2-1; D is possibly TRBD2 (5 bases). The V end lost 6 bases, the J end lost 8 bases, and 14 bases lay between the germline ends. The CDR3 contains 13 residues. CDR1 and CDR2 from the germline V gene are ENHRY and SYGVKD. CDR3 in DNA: TGTGCCATCAGCGCTCCAGCGGTCGATGAGCAGTTCTTC. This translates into CAISAPAVDEQFF.

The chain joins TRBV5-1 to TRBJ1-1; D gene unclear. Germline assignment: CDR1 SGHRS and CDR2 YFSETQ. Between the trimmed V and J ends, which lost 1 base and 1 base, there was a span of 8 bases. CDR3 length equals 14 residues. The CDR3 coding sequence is TGCGCCAGCAGCTTGTGGAGGCCGAACACTGAAGCTTTCTTT. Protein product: CASSLWRPNTEAFF.

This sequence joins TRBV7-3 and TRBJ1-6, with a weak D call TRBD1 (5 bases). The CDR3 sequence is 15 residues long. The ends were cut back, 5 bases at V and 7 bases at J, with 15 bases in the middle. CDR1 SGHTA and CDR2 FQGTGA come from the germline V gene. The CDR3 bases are TGTGCCAGCAGCCCTCAGGGTGGTCGGAATTCACCCCTCCACTTT. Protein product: CASSPQGGRNSPLHF.

CDR3 in DNA: TGTGCCGGGAAACTCAGGGCTTTCACTGAAGCTTTCTTT. The encoded protein is CAGKLRAFTEAFF. V and J are TRBV2 and TRBJ1-1, with D maybe TRBD1 (5 bases). The CDR3 length is 13 residues. V lost 11 bases and J lost 4, with 17 bases in between. CDR1 and CDR2 (germline): SNHLY, FYNNEI.

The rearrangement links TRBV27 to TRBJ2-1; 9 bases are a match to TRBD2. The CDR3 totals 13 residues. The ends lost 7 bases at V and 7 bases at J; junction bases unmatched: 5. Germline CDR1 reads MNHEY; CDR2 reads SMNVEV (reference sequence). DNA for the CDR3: TGTGCCAGCAAGGGACTAGCTTGGAATGAGCAGTTCTTC. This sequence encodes CASKGLAWNEQFF.

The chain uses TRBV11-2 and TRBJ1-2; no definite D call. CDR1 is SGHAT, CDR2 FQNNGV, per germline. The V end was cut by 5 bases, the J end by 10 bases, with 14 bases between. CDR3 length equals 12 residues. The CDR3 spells CASSPGEPIYTF. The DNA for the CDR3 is TGTGCCAGCAGCCCCGGGGAACCGATCTACACCTTC.

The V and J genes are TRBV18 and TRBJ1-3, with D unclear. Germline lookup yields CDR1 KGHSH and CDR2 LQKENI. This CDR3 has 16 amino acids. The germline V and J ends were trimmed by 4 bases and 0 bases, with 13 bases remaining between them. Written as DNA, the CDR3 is TGTGCCAGCTCACTCGGAGCCCGCGGCTCTGGAAACACCATATATTTT. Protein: CASSLGARGSGNTIYF.